The rows below give T cell receptor beta chains drawn from one sample of a study of blood T cell repertoires in COVID-19. Assay used: immunoSEQ multiplex PCR; TCRdb lists only in-frame clones, some missing. This table has 170,000 or so clones, roughly 86% appearing once. The sequencing input was peripheral blood. The source is a man aged 50-60 years with active or convalescent COVID-19. CDR3s include the opening cysteine and the closing phenylalanine or tryptophan. The D gene is left open where the match is weak. Expanded clones are given a class, and other clones once, few, many or no size at all.

CDR3aa	CDR3nt	len	d_gene	abundance	v_gene	j_gene
CASSQAVGQGDPPLHF	TGTGCCAGCAGCCAAGCGGTGGGACAGGGTGATCCACCCCTCCACTTT	16	TRBD1	.	TRBV4-2	TRBJ1-6
CASSPYGGGVGGELFF	TGTGCCAGCAGCCCCTACGGCGGGGGGGTTGGCGGGGAGCTGTTTTTT	16	TRBD2	.	TRBV9	TRBJ2-2
CASSEVEGYNEQFF	TGTGCCAGCAGTGAAGTGGAGGGGTACAATGAGCAGTTCTTC	14	.	.	TRBV2	TRBJ2-1
CASSNLGGLASYNEQFF	TGTGCCAGTAGTAACCTAGGCGGCCTAGCCTCCTACAATGAGCAGTTCTTC	17	.	.	TRBV19	TRBJ2-1
CASSSHGTSGRGSYEQYF	TGTGCCAGCAGCTCGCACGGGACTAGCGGGAGGGGAAGCTACGAGCAGTACTTC	18	TRBD2	few	TRBV11-3	TRBJ2-7
CASSTRRTVVFGTF	TGTGCCAGCTCCACCAGGAGGACAGTGGTTTTCGGCACCTTC	14	.	.	TRBV18	TRBJ1-2
CSASFGRATEKLFF	TGCAGTGCTAGTTTTGGCAGGGCGACTGAAAAACTGTTTTTT	14	.	.	TRBV20-1	TRBJ1-4
CASSTGSGNEQFF	TGTGCCAGTAGTACGGGCAGCGGCAATGAGCAGTTCTTC	13	.	once	TRBV19	TRBJ2-1
CAWSRGSTTNEKLFF	TGTGCCTGGAGTAGGGGGAGTACAACTAATGAAAAACTGTTTTTT	15	.	.	TRBV30	TRBJ1-4
CASSPHRSNYGYTF	TGTGCCAGCAGCCCCCACAGAAGCAACTATGGCTACACCTTC	14	.	.	TRBV6-5	TRBJ1-2
CASSSQQNSPLHF	TGTGCCAGCAGTTCTCAACAGAATTCACCCCTCCACTTT	13	.	.	TRBV12-3/TRBV12-4	TRBJ1-6
CASSLRTTYEQYF	TGTGCCAGCAGCTTGAGGACTACCTACGAGCAGTACTTC	13	.	.	TRBV5-4	TRBJ2-7
CASSEVWAGPGTTDTQYF	TGTGCCAGCAGTGAAGTCTGGGCGGGGCCCGGCACGACAGATACGCAGTATTTT	18	.	.	TRBV2	TRBJ2-3
CASSTPITGRETNEKLFF	TGTGCCAGCAGCACCCCAATCACCGGCCGGGAAACTAATGAAAAACTGTTTTTT	18	.	.	TRBV12-1	TRBJ1-4
CASSQGTGQRYGYGYTF	TGTGCCAGCAGCCAAGGGACAGGGCAGAGGTATGGGTATGGCTACACCTTC	17	TRBD1	.	TRBV4-2	TRBJ1-2
CASSPPGNQPQHF	TGTGCCAGCAGTCCTCCAGGGAATCAGCCCCAGCATTTT	13	.	.	TRBV27	TRBJ1-5
CASSSNYGYTF	TGTGCCAGCAGCTCTAACTATGGCTACACCTTC	11	.	.	TRBV12-3/TRBV12-4	TRBJ1-2
CASSDQTGYGYTF	TGTGCCAGCAGCGATCAGACAGGGTATGGCTACACCTTC	13	TRBD1	.	TRBV9	TRBJ1-2
CASSQGADTQYF	TGTGCCAGCAGCCAGGGCGCAGATACGCAGTATTTT	12	.	.	TRBV3-1/TRBV3-2	TRBJ2-3
CSVDGNTGELFF	TGCAGCGTTGACGGGAACACCGGGGAGCTGTTTTTT	12	.	.	TRBV29-1	TRBJ2-2
CASRRRGNTEAFF	TGTGCCAGTCGACGGAGGGGGAACACTGAAGCTTTCTTT	13	.	.	TRBV6-5	TRBJ1-1
CASTLSGGVYEQYF	TGTGCCAGCACTCTGAGCGGGGGGGTTTACGAGCAGTACTTC	14	TRBD2	.	TRBV6-6	TRBJ2-7
CASSPGTSGYNEQFF	TGTGCCAGCAGCCCTGGGACTAGCGGTTACAATGAGCAGTTCTTC	15	TRBD2	.	TRBV7-9	TRBJ2-1
CASTRAGGVDEQFF	TGTGCCAGCACAAGGGCAGGGGGCGTTGATGAGCAGTTCTTC	14	TRBD1	.	TRBV6-6	TRBJ2-1
CASSQDPAGINYGYTF	TGCGCCAGCAGCCAAGACCCCGCGGGGATCAACTATGGCTACACCTTC	16	.	.	TRBV4-1	TRBJ1-2
CASSSRSVYNSPLHF	TGTGCCAGCAGTTCCCGTTCCGTCTATAATTCACCCCTCCACTTT	15	.	.	TRBV2	TRBJ1-6
CASSLAPSGDTKNIQYF	TGCGCCAGCAGCTTGGCCCCTAGCGGGGATACCAAAAACATTCAGTACTTC	17	TRBD2	once	TRBV5-1	TRBJ2-4
CASSQVAEQYF	TGTGCCAGCAGCCAAGTCGCGGAGCAGTACTTC	11	.	.	TRBV3-1/TRBV3-2	TRBJ2-7
CASSLRTSGGSTDTQYF	TGTGCCAGCAGCTTAAGGACTAGCGGGGGCTCCACAGATACGCAGTATTTT	17	TRBD2	.	TRBV4-2	TRBJ2-3
CATSDFGLAGVETQYF	TGTGCCACCAGTGATTTCGGACTAGCGGGAGTTGAGACCCAGTACTTC	16	TRBD2	.	TRBV24-1	TRBJ2-5
CAISSSTGQAFF	TGTGCCATCAGTTCCTCTACAGGGCAAGCTTTCTTT	12	.	.	TRBV10-3	TRBJ1-1
CSASSGNQGGWNQPQHF	TGCAGTGCTAGTTCGGGCAACCAGGGGGGTTGGAATCAGCCCCAGCATTTT	17	TRBD1	.	TRBV20-1	TRBJ1-5
CASSQPVVGNTIYF	TGCGCCAGCAGCCAACCCGTAGTCGGAAACACCATATATTTT	14	.	.	TRBV4-1	TRBJ1-3
CASRGDSAANEQFF	TGTGCCAGCAGGGGAGATAGTGCGGCAAATGAGCAGTTCTTC	14	.	.	TRBV6-5	TRBJ2-1
CASSFDRVPEAFF	TGTGCCAGTAGTTTTGACAGGGTTCCTGAAGCTTTCTTT	13	TRBD1	.	TRBV19	TRBJ1-1
CASSQGQGNYFQDTF	TGTGCCAGCAGCCAAGGACAGGGTAATTATTTCCAGGACACCTTC	15	TRBD1	.	TRBV5-4	TRBJ1-2
CSVAAGSNQPQHF	TGCAGCGTTGCGGCGGGTAGCAATCAGCCCCAGCATTTT	13	.	.	TRBV29-1	TRBJ1-5
CASSLNDGANYGYTF	TGCGCCAGCAGTTTAAATGACGGGGCTAACTATGGCTACACCTTC	15	.	.	TRBV4-1	TRBJ1-2
CASSSPAGGKKEQYF	TGTGCCAGCAGTTCCCCAGCGGGAGGGAAGAAAGAGCAGTACTTC	15	TRBD2	.	TRBV6-2/TRBV6-3	TRBJ2-7
CASSFVGGLAGPSTDTQYF	TGTGCCAGCAGTTTTGTCGGGGGACTAGCGGGGCCTAGCACAGATACGCAGTATTTT	19	TRBD2	.	TRBV28	TRBJ2-3
CASRTSRVTEAFF	TGTGCCAGCAGGACCTCCAGGGTGACTGAAGCTTTCTTT	13	.	once	TRBV2	TRBJ1-1
CASGRALGETQYF	TGTGCCAGCGGGCGGGCCTTAGGGGAGACCCAGTACTTC	13	.	.	TRBV6-5	TRBJ2-5
CASSSRGQVSMNTEAFF	TGTGCCAGCTCATCAAGAGGTCAAGTCTCCATGAACACTGAAGCTTTCTTT	17	.	.	TRBV18	TRBJ1-1
CASRENRGRGTRNQPQHF	TGTGCCAGCAGGGAAAACAGGGGGCGGGGAACCCGCAATCAGCCCCAGCATTTT	18	TRBD1	.	TRBV6-1	TRBJ1-5
CASSDRGLEGEKLFF	TGTGCCAGCAGTGACAGGGGGTTGGAGGGTGAAAAACTGTTTTTT	15	TRBD1	.	TRBV2	TRBJ1-4
CASSINAGQGEETQYF	TGTGCCAGTAGTATAAATGCGGGACAGGGGGAAGAGACCCAGTACTTC	16	TRBD1	.	TRBV19	TRBJ2-5
CASSLTKQGGEQYF	TGCGCCAGCAGCCTAACTAAACAAGGAGGCGAGCAGTACTTC	14	.	.	TRBV4-1	TRBJ2-7
CASSEHSSGNTIYF	TGTGCCAGCAGTGAGCACAGCTCTGGAAACACCATATATTTT	14	.	.	TRBV6-1	TRBJ1-3
CATSDWVAGAPNGEQFF	TGTGCCACCAGTGATTGGGTAGCGGGGGCCCCAAACGGTGAGCAGTTCTTC	17	TRBD2	.	TRBV24-1	TRBJ2-1
CASSLDQGRAYEQYF	TGTGCCAGCAGCTTGGATCAGGGCAGAGCCTACGAGCAGTACTTC	15	.	.	TRBV5-4	TRBJ2-7
CASSVALAAYNEQFF	TGTGCCAGCAGCGTAGCTCTAGCGGCCTACAATGAGCAGTTCTTC	15	TRBD2	.	TRBV9	TRBJ2-1
CASSLDRLTGELFF	TGTGCCAGCAGCTTAGACAGGTTGACCGGGGAGCTGTTTTTT	14	.	once	TRBV7-9	TRBJ2-2
CASSPGTSGRSTDTQYF	TGCGCCAGCAGCCCCGGGACTAGCGGGAGGAGCACAGATACGCAGTATTTT	17	TRBD2	.	TRBV4-1	TRBJ2-3
CAIRTGGADTIYF	TGTGCCATCAGAACAGGGGGCGCGGACACCATATATTTT	13	TRBD1	.	TRBV10-3	TRBJ1-3
CASSSQGSEQYF	TGTGCCAGCAGTTCCCAGGGGAGCGAGCAGTACTTC	12	.	.	TRBV12-3/TRBV12-4	TRBJ2-7
CASSEGQGRQETQYF	TGTGCCAGCAGCGAAGGACAGGGGAGGCAAGAGACCCAGTACTTC	15	TRBD1	.	TRBV9	TRBJ2-5
CASSTSGSGGRDEQFF	TGTGCCAGCTCTACTAGCGGGAGTGGAGGGAGGGATGAGCAGTTCTTC	16	TRBD2	.	TRBV6-4	TRBJ2-1
CASSFSGNTEAFF	TGTGCCAGCAGTTTTAGTGGGAACACTGAAGCTTTCTTT	13	.	.	TRBV27	TRBJ1-1
CASSPDLRGLSPLHF	TGTGCCAGCAGCCCGGACCTGAGGGGACTATCACCCCTCCACTTT	15	.	.	TRBV7-9	TRBJ1-6